Listed here are 20 T cell receptor beta chains from one sample, sequenced in a study of cytomegalovirus exposure and HLA in healthy donors (dated by TCRdb to about 2017). The library was built by means of the immunoSEQ multiplex PCR assay. The source is immuneACCESS, and TCRdb retained only in-frame sequences with V and J called. Part of the clones is not carried over; for the studies checked, unresolved V genes explain less than half of this, and the remainder is unexplained. The sample profile shows around 240,000 clones; 90% of them were found once. The ten largest clones take up about 0.36% of the sample. Sequenced input: PBMCs. Receptor source: a woman younger than 35 in good health and CMV-seronegative.

V is TRBV2 and J is TRBJ1-3; 7 bases line up with TRBD1. Trimming removed 6 bases from V and 6 bases from J; junction bases left unmatched: 11. CDR1 is SNHLY and CDR2 is FYNNEI in the germline V gene. The CDR3 runs to 15 residues. CDR3 sequence reads: CASRERRQGENTIYF. CDR3 sequence (DNA): TGTGCCAGCAGGGAAAGACGACAGGGAGAAAACACCATATATTTT.

The chain recombines TRBV2 with TRBJ1-4; TRBD1 matches 11 bases. The CDR3 is 14 amino acids. Germline V gives CDR1 SNHLY, CDR2 FYNNEI. The trim removed 5 bases at V and 7 bases at J, leaving 3 bases unmatched. CDR3 in amino acids: CASSSGQGVEKLFF. The CDR3 coding sequence is TGTGCCAGCAGTTCGGGACAGGGGGTTGAAAAACTGTTTTTT. The variable domain in full, completed from reference TRBV2 and TRBJ1-4, reads EPEVTQTPSHQVTQMGQEVILRCVPISNHLYFYWYRQILGQKVEFLVSFYNNEISEKSEIFDDQFSVERPDGSNFTLKIRSTKLEDSAMYFCASSSGQGVEKLFFGSGTQLSVL.

The genes are TRBV13 and TRBJ2-7; D is uncertain. Per the germline V gene, CDR1 is PRHDT and CDR2 is FYEKMQ (reference sequence). CDR3 size: 14 residues. V shed 8 bases and J shed 7 bases, with 21 bases lying between them. The CDR3 protein is CASSESTLSEEQYF. The CDR3 DNA sequence: TGTGCCAGCTCCGAATCGACACTTTCGGAAGAGCAGTACTTC.

The chain links TRBV29-1 to TRBJ2-3; possibly TRBD2 for D (5 bases). The CDR3 is 12 residues long. V was cut by 2 bases and J by 6 bases, with 9 bases left in between. Germline V gene sequence: CDR1 SQVTM, CDR2 ANQGSEA. The CDR3 nucleotides read TGCAGCGTTGAAATCGGGATGGATACGCAGTATTTT. Translation gives CSVEIGMDTQYF.

This clone was seen a single time. The chain links TRBV6-1 to TRBJ1-2, with 7 bases that match TRBD1. The germline V gene encodes CDR1 MNHNS and CDR2 SASEGT. CDR3 length: 16 residues. Losses at the gene ends were 2 bases for V and 3 bases for J; bases not matched to a gene: 9. CDR3 region: CASSERGQRFYYGYTF. For the CDR3, the DNA is TGTGCCAGCAGTGAACGGGGACAGCGATTTTACTATGGCTACACCTTC.

J is TRBJ1-5 and V is TRBV19; TRBD1 matches at 7 bases. This CDR3 is 14 amino acids long. Unmatched junction bases numbered 3, after V lost 5 bases and J lost 2 bases. The germline gives CDR1 LNHDA, CDR2 SQIVND (reference sequence). The CDR3 spells CASSPRGRNQPQHF. The CDR3 nucleotides read TGTGCCAGTAGTCCAAGGGGGCGCAATCAGCCCCAGCATTTT.

The chain links TRBV28 to TRBJ1-5; 7 bases agree with TRBD1. The CDR3 is 13 amino acids. V lost 7 bases to trimming and J lost 7 bases; unmatched junction nucleotides: 7. CDR1 MDHEN and CDR2 SYDVKM come from the germline V gene. The CDR3 region is CASNFQGDQPQHF. The CDR3, as DNA: TGTGCCAGCAATTTCCAGGGGGACCAGCCCCAGCATTTT.

The chain recombines TRBV5-8 with TRBJ1-4; tentatively, D is TRBD1 (6 bases). Germline V gene data show CDR1 as SGHTS and CDR2 as YDEGEE. With 2 bases removed from V and 0 bases from J, the gap between germline ends came to 11 bases. CDR3 length: 16 residues. CDR3 nucleotides: TGTGCCAGCAGCTTTGGGGACACCGCAACTAATGAAAAACTGTTTTTT. Encoded protein: CASSFGDTATNEKLFF.

V usage is TRBV19 and J usage is TRBJ2-2; D gene unclear. The V and J ends lost 0 bases and 3 bases respectively, with 5 bases between them. The CDR3 runs to 14 residues. The germline V gene encodes CDR1 LNHDA and CDR2 SQIVND (reference sequence). CDR3 bases: TGTGCCAGTAGTATAGACAGTTACACCGGGGAGCTGTTTTTT. This encodes CASSIDSYTGELFF.

The chain combines TRBV4-3 with TRBJ2-3, with 8 bases identical to TRBD2. Per the germline V gene, CDR1 is LGHNA and CDR2 is YSLEER. The CDR3 contains 14 residues. V gave up 4 bases and J gave up 4 bases; unmatched junction bases: 4. The CDR3 bases are TGCGCCAGCAGCCTAGCGGGGTTATCAGATACGCAGTATTTT. Residues: CASSLAGLSDTQYF.

V gene TRBV11-3 combines with J gene TRBJ2-7; the D is unclear. This CDR3 comprises 14 residues. Germline V CDR1 and CDR2: SGHNT, YENEEA. V was clipped by 2 bases and J by 3 bases, with 11 bases between them. CDR3 residues: CASSLFKRGYEQYV. In nucleotides, the CDR3 is TGTGCCAGCAGCTTATTTAAGCGCGGCTACGAGCAGTACGTC.

This chain connects TRBV6-5 to TRBJ2-1, with TRBD2 matching 9 bases. Unmatched junction bases numbered 6, after V lost 5 bases and J lost 4 bases. CDR1 is MNHEY, CDR2 SVGAGI, per germline. The CDR3 extends over 15 amino acids. The CDR3 DNA reads as TGTGCCAGCAGTCGCGGGACTAGCAGTTACAATGAGCAGTTCTTC. Protein: CASSRGTSSYNEQFF.

The V gene is TRBV12-5, the J gene TRBJ1-1; D ambiguous. Trimming removed 7 bases at V and 5 bases at J, with 14 bases between. This CDR3 comprises 13 residues. CDR1 LGHNT and CDR2 FRNRAP come from the germline V gene. CDR3 in DNA: TGTGCTAGTGCCTTGAGGGAAGGGACTGAAGCTTTCTTT. Protein sequence: CASALREGTEAFF. Based on the CDR3 plus reference TRBV12-5 and TRBJ1-1, the full variable domain is DARVTQTPRHKVTEMGQEVTMRCQPILGHNTVFWYRQTMMQGLELLAYFRNRAPLDDSGMPKDRFSAEMPDATLATLKIQPSEPRDSAVYFCASALREGTEAFFGQGTRLTVV.

The chain carries TRBV25-1 and TRBJ1-2; D is unclear. The CDR3 has 12 residues. Germline loops: CDR1 MGHDK, CDR2 SYGVNS. Trimming removed 1 base from V and 8 bases from J, with 8 bases in between. The CDR3 is CASSEWMGGYTF. The CDR3 coding sequence is TGTGCCAGCAGTGAATGGATGGGCGGCTACACCTTC.

This chain connects TRBV7-9 to TRBJ1-4; TRBD1 might be the D (6 bases). Trimming stripped 5 bases from V and 8 bases from J, with 21 bases between. Germline CDR1 is SEHNR and CDR2 is FQNEAQ (reference sequence). CDR3 length: 16 residues. Written as DNA, the CDR3 is TGTGCCAGCAGCCCCCACCTAGGGGGACGTGGGGAAAAACTGTTTTTT. Protein product: CASSPHLGGRGEKLFF.

This clone was recorded a few times. The genes are TRBV7-2 and TRBJ1-3, with a weak D call TRBD1 (5 bases). Germline CDR1 and CDR2: SGHTA and FQGNSA. The V end was cut by 3 bases, the J end by 4 bases, with 19 bases between. The CDR3 sequence is 17 residues long. CDR3: CASSFPLQGSSGNTIYF. In nucleotides, the CDR3 is TGTGCCAGCAGCTTCCCCCTTCAGGGTAGTAGCGGAAACACCATATATTTT.

This clone was observed once. The V and J genes are TRBV6-4 and TRBJ2-1, with 7 bases aligning to TRBD2. The CDR3 has 15 amino acids. Per the germline V gene, CDR1 is MRHNA and CDR2 is SNTAGT. Germline trimming cut 8 bases from V and 0 bases from J; bases unmatched to any gene: 7. The CDR3 nucleotides read TGTGCCAGCCGACCTAGCGGTATCTCCTACAATGAGCAGTTCTTC. This translates into CASRPSGISYNEQFF.

The J gene is TRBJ2-3, the V gene TRBV19; 9 nucleotides match TRBD2. Germline-derived CDR1 and CDR2 are LNHDA and SQIVND (reference sequence). The V gene end was trimmed by 7 bases and the J gene end by 1 base; junction bases not matched to a gene: 3. The CDR3 runs to 14 residues. CDR3 region: CASTKRGGTDTQYF. The CDR3 nucleotides read TGTGCCAGTACTAAGCGGGGGGGCACAGATACGCAGTATTTT.

The gene calls are TRBV6-1 and TRBJ2-7; TRBD2 is a possible D gene (6 bases). The V and J ends lost 3 bases and 2 bases respectively, with 11 bases between them. The CDR3 sequence is 14 residues long. CDR1 is MNHNS, CDR2 SASEGT, per germline. CDR3 coding DNA: TGTGCCAGCAGTGATTTCGGCGGGGCCTACGAGCAGTACGTC. This encodes CASSDFGGAYEQYV.

The rearrangement uses TRBV27 and TRBJ1-2; 7 nucleotides agree with TRBD1. The germline V gene encodes CDR1 MNHEY and CDR2 SMNVEV (reference sequence). With 0 bases clipped from V and 4 bases from J, the junction kept 5 bases outside the gene matches. CDR3 length: 15 residues. This chain's CDR3 is CASSLSDRTGYGYTF. As DNA, the CDR3 is TGTGCCAGCAGTTTATCGGACAGGACCGGCTATGGCTACACCTTC.